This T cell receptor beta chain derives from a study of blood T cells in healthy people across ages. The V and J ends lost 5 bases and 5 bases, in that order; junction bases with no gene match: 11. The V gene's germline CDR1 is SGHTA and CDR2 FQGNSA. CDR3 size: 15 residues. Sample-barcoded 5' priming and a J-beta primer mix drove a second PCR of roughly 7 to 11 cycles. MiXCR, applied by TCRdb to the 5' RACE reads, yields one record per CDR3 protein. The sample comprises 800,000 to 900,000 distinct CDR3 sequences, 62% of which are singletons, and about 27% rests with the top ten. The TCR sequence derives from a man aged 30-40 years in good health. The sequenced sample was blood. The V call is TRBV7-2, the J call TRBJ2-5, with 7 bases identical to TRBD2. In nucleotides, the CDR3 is TGTGCCAGCAGCCCCCGACGGGGGGAGCAGGAGACCCAGTACTTC. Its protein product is CASSPRRGEQETQYF.